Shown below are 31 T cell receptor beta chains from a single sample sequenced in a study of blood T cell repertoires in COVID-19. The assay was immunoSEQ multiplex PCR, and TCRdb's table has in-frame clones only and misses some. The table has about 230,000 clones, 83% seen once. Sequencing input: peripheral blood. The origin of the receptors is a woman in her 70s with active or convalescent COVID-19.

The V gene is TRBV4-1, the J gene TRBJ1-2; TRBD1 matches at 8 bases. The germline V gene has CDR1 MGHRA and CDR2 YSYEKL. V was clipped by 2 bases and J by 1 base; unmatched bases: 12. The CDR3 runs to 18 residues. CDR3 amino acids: CASSQPLQGAGGNYGYTF. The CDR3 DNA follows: TGCGCCAGCAGCCAACCCTTGCAGGGGGCCGGAGGTAACTATGGCTACACCTTC.

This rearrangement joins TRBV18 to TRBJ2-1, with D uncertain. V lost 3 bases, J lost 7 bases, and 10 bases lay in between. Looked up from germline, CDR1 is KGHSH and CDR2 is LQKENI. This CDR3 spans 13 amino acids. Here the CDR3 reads CASSPLPGNEQFF. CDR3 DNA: TGTGCCAGCTCACCCCTACCAGGTAATGAGCAGTTCTTC.

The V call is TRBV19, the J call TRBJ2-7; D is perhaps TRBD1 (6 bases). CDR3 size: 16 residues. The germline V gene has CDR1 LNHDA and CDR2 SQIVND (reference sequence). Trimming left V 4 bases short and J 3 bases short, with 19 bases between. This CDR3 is CASSTVPGERDYEQYF. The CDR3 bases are TGTGCCAGTAGTACAGTTCCAGGGGAAAGGGACTACGAGCAGTACTTC.

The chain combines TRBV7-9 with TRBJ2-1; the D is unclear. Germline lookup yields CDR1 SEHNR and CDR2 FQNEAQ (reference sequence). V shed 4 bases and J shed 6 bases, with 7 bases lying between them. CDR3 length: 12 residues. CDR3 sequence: CASSSSGNEQFF. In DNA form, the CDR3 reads TGTGCCAGCAGCTCCTCCGGCAATGAGCAGTTCTTC.

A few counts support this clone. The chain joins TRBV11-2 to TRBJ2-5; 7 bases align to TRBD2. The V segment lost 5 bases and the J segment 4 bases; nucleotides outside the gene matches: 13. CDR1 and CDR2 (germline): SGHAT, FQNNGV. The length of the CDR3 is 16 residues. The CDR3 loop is CASSPLGAGVLETQYF. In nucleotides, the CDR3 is TGTGCCAGCAGCCCCCTCGGGGCGGGAGTCCTAGAGACCCAGTACTTC.

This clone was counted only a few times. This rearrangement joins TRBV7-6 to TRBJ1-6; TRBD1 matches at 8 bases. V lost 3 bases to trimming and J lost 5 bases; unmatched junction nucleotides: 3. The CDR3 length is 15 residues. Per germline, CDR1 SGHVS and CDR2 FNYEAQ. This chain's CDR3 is CASSFRGRDNSPLHF. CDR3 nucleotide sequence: TGTGCCAGCAGCTTCAGGGGGCGGGATAATTCACCCCTCCACTTT.

As DNA, the CDR3 is TGTGCCAGCAGCCTCCTGGGGCGGGGTCCCGACGAGCAGTACTTC. It translates to CASSLLGRGPDEQYF. The chain recombines TRBV7-2 with TRBJ2-7; a weak D match, TRBD2 (6 bases). CDR1 SGHTA and CDR2 FQGNSA come from the germline V gene. The CDR3 spans 15 residues. Between the trimmed V and J ends, which lost 5 bases and 5 bases, there was a span of 19 bases.

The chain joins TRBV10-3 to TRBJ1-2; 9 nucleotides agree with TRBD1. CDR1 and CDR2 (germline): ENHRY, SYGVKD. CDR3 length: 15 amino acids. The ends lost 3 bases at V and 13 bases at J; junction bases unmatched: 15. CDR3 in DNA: TGTGCCATCAGTGATAACACAGGGGGCTACTCCCAGGGCACCTTC. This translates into CAISDNTGGYSQGTF.

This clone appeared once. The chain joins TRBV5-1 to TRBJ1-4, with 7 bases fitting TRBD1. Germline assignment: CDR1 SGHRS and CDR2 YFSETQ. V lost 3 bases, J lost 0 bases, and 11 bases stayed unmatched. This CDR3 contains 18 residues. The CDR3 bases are TGCGCCAGCAGCTATGGGCCCTCAGGGGGTGCAACTAATGAAAAACTGTTTTTT. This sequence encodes CASSYGPSGGATNEKLFF.

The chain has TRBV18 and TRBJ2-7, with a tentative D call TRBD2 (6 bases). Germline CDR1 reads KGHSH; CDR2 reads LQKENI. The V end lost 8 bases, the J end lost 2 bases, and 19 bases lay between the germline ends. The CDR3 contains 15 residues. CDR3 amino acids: CASTHAEGGPYEQYF. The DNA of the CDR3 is TGTGCCAGCACACATGCGGAGGGAGGACCCTACGAGCAGTACTTC. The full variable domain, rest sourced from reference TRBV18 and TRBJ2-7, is NAGVMQNPRHLVRRRGQEARLRCSPMKGHSHVYWYRQLPEEGLKFMVYLQKENIIDESGMPKERFSAEFPKEGPSILRIQQVVRGDSAAYFCASTHAEGGPYEQYFGPGTRLTVT.

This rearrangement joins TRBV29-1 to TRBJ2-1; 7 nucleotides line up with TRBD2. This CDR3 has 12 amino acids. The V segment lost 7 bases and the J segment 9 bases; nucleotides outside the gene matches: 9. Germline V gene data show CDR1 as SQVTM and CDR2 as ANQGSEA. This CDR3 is CSGRRLAGEQFF. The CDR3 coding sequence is TGCAGCGGACGTCGGTTAGCGGGTGAGCAGTTCTTC.

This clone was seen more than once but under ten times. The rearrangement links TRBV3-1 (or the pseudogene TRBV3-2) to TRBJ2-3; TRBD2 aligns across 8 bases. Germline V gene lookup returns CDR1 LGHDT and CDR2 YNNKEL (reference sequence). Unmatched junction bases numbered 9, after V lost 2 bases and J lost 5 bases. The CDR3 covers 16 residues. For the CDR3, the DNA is TGTGCCAGCAGCCAAATGATAGCGGGACGAGGAGATACGCAGTATTTT. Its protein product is CASSQMIAGRGDTQYF.

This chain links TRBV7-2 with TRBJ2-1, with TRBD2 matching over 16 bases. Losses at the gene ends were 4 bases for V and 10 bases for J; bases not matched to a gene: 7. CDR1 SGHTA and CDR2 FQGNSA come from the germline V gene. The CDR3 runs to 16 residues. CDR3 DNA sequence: TGTGCCAGCAGCTCCCCGGGACTAGCGGGAGGGCGGGAGCAGTTCTTC. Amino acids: CASSSPGLAGGREQFF. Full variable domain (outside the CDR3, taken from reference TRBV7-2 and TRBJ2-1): GAGVSQSPSNKVTEKGKDVELRCDPISGHTALYWYRQSLGQGLEFLIYFQGNSAPDKSGLPSDRFSAERTGGSVSTLTIQRTQQEDSAVYLCASSSPGLAGGREQFFGPGTRLTVL.

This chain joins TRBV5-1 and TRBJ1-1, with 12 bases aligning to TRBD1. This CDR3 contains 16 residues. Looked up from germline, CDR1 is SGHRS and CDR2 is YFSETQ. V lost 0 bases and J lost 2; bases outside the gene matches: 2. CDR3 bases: TGCGCCAGCAGCTTGGAAGGGACAGGGGGCAACACTGAAGCTTTCTTT. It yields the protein CASSLEGTGGNTEAFF. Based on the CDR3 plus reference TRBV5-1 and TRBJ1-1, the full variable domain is KAGVTQTPRYLIKTRGQQVTLSCSPISGHRSVSWYQQTPGQGLQFLFEYFSETQRNKGNFPGRFSGRQFSNSRSEMNVSTLELGDSALYLCASSLEGTGGNTEAFFGQGTRLTVV.

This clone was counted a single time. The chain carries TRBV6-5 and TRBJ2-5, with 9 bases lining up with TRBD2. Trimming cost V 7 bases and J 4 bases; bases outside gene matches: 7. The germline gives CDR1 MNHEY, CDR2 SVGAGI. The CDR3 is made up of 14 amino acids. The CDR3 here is CASTPTSGLETQYF. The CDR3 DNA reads TGTGCCAGCACCCCGACTAGCGGTTTAGAGACCCAGTACTTC.

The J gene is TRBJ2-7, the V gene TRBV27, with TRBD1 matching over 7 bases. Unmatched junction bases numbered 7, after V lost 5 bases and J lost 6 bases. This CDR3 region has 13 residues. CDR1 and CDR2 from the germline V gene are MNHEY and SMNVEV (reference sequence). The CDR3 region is CASSRQGSGEQYF. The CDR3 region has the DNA TGTGCCAGCAGTCGACAGGGTTCGGGCGAGCAGTACTTC.

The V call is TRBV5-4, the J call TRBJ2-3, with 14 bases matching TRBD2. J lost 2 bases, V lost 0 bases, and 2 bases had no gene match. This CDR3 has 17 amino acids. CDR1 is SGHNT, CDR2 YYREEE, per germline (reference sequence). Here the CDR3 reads CASSLGLAGGVTDTQYF. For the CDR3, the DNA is TGTGCCAGCAGCTTGGGACTAGCGGGAGGGGTCACAGATACGCAGTATTTT.

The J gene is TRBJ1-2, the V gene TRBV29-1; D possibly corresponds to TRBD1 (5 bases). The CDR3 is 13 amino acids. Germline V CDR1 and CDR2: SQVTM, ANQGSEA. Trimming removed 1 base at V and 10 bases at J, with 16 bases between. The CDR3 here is CSVEGGGRRSYTF. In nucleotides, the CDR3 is TGCAGCGTTGAAGGGGGGGGAAGGCGTTCCTACACCTTC.

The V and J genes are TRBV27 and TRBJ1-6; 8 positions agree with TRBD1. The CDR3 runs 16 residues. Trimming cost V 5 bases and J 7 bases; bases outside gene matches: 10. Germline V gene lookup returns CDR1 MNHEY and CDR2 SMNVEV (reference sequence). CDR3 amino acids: CASSTYQGARNSPLHF. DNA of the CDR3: TGTGCCAGCAGTACGTATCAGGGGGCGAGGAATTCACCCCTCCACTTT.

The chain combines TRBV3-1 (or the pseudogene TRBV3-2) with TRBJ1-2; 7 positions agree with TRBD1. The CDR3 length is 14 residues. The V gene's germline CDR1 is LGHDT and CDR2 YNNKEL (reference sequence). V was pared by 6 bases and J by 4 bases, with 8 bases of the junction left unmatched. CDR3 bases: TGTGCCAGCAGTCCACAAGACAGGGTCTATGGCTACACCTTC. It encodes CASSPQDRVYGYTF.

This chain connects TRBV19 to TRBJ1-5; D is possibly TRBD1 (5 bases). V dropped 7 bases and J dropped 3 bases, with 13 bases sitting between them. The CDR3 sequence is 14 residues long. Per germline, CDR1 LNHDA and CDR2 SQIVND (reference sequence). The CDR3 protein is CASKIRGPNQPQHF. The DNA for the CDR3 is TGTGCCAGTAAGATAAGGGGCCCCAATCAGCCCCAGCATTTT.

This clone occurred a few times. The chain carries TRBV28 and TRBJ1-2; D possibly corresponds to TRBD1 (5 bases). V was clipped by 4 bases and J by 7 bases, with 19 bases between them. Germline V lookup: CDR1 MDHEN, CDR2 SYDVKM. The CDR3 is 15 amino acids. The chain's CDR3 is CASSSFPREGAGYTF. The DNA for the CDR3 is TGTGCCAGCAGTTCCTTCCCCAGGGAAGGAGCTGGCTACACCTTC.

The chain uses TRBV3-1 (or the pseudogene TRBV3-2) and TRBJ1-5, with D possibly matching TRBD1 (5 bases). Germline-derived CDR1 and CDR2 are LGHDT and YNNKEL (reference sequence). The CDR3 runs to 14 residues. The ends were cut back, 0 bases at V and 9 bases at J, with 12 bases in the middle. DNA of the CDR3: TGTGCCAGCAGCCAAGATTTCGGAGGGACGCCCCAGCATTTT. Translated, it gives CASSQDFGGTPQHF.

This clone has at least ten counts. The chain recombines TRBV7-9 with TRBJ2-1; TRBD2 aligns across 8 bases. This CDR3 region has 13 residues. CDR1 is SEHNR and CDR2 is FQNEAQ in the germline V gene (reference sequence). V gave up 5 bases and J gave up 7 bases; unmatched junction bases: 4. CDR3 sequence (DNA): TGTGCCAGCAGCGTACGGGAGGGGAATGAGCAGTTCTTC. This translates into CASSVREGNEQFF.

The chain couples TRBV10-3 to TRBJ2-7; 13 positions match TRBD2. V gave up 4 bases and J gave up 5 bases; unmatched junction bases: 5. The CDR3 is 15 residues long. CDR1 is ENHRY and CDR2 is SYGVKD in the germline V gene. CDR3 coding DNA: TGTGCCATCAGTGGAGGGACTAGCGGGATTCACGAGCAGTACTTC. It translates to CAISGGTSGIHEQYF.

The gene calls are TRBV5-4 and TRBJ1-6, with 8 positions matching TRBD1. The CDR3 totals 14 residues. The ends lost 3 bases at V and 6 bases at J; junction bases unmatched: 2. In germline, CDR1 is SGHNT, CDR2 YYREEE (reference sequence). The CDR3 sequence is CASSYDRGNSPLHF. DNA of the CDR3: TGTGCCAGCAGCTACGACAGGGGTAATTCACCCCTCCACTTT.

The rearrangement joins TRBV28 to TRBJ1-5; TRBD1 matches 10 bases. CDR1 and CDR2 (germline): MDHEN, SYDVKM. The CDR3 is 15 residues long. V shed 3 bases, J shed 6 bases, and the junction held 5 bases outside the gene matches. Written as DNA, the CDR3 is TGTGCCAGCAGTTTGGGACAGGGGAGGGGTCAGCCCCAGCATTTT. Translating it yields CASSLGQGRGQPQHF.

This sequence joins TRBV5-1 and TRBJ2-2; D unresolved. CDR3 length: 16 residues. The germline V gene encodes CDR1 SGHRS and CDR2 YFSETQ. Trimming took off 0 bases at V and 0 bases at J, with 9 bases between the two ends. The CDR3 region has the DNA TGCGCCAGCAGCTTGGCCAGCGCCGCGAACACCGGGGAGCTGTTTTTT. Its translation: CASSLASAANTGELFF. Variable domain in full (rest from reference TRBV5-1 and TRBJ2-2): KAGVTQTPRYLIKTRGQQVTLSCSPISGHRSVSWYQQTPGQGLQFLFEYFSETQRNKGNFPGRFSGRQFSNSRSEMNVSTLELGDSALYLCASSLASAANTGELFFGEGSRLTVL.

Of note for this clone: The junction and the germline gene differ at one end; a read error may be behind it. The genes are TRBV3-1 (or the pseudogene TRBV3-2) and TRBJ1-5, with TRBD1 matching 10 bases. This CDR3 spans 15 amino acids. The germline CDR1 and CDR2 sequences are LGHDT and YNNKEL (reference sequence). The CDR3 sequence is CASSRMTGGNQPQHF. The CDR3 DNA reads TGTGCCAGCAGCCGAATGACAGGGGGCAACCAGCCCCAGCATTTT.

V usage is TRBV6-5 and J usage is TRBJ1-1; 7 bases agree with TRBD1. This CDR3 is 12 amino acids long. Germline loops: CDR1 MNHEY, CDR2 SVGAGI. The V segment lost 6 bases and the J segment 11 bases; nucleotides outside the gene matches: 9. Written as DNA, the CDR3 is TGTGCCAGCAGCCACGCCGACAGGGAGGCTTTCTTT. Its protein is CASSHADREAFF.

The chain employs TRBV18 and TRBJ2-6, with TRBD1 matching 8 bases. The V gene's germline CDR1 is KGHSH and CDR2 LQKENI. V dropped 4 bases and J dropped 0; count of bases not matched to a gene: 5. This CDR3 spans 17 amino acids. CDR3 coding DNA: TGTGCCAGCTCACTCCGGACAGGGAGCTCTGGGGCCAACGTCCTGACTTTC. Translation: CASSLRTGSSGANVLTF.